These T cell receptor beta chains were read from a single sample in a study of Ad26.COV2.S vaccination and SARS-CoV-2 variants. The table came from immunoSEQ multiplex PCR; TCRdb's copy has only in-frame clones and leaves some out. This table has hundreds of thousands of clones, 86% appearing once. Sequenced material: peripheral blood, taken in a trial of Ad26.COV2.S vaccine versus placebo. The source is a person aged 18-65 years who received the Ad26.COV2.S COVID-19 vaccine or a placebo. CDR3s include the opening cysteine and the closing phenylalanine or tryptophan. The D gene is left open where the match is weak. Some rows mark clone size as missing; the rest say once, few, many or name a class of expanded clone.

len: 17
d_gene: NA
v_gene: TRBV23-1
abundance: NA
j_gene: TRBJ2-2
CDR3nt: TGCGCCAGCAGTCAATCGGAAGGACAGTTAAACACCGGGGAGCTGTTTTTT
CDR3aa: CASSQSEGQLNTGELFF

len: 13
d_gene: NA
v_gene: TRBV4-2
abundance: NA
j_gene: TRBJ2-1
CDR3nt: TGTGCCAGCAGCGGGGAGCGGGACAATGAGCAGTTCTTC
CDR3aa: CASSGERDNEQFF

len: 18
d_gene: TRBD2
v_gene: TRBV4-1
abundance: NA
j_gene: TRBJ2-2
CDR3nt: TGCGCCAGCAGCCAAGATCTGACTAGCGGGATCTTAGCCGGGGAGCTGTTTTTT
CDR3aa: CASSQDLTSGILAGELFF

len: 14
d_gene: NA
v_gene: TRBV6-2/TRBV6-3
abundance: NA
j_gene: TRBJ2-1
CDR3nt: TGTGCCAGCAGTTCCCCCCGTGAGGTCCCCGAGCAGTTCTTC
CDR3aa: CASSSPREVPEQFF

len: 14
d_gene: NA
v_gene: TRBV28
abundance: NA
j_gene: TRBJ1-5
CDR3nt: TGTGCCACCGCGACAGCAAATAGCAATCAGCCCCAGCATTTT
CDR3aa: CATATANSNQPQHF

len: 13
d_gene: NA
v_gene: TRBV11-2
abundance: NA
j_gene: TRBJ2-7
CDR3nt: TGTGCCAGCAGCTTAGGGGGACCCTACGAGCAGTACTTC
CDR3aa: CASSLGGPYEQYF

len: 15
d_gene: NA
v_gene: TRBV7-2
abundance: NA
j_gene: TRBJ1-2
CDR3nt: TGTGCCAGCAGCTTAGGACCGGGTTCCGGCTATGGCTACACCTTC
CDR3aa: CASSLGPGSGYGYTF

len: 15
d_gene: NA
v_gene: TRBV4-3
abundance: NA
j_gene: TRBJ2-3
CDR3nt: TGCGCCAGCAGCCAAGGGCAGTTACGCACAGATACGCAGTATTTT
CDR3aa: CASSQGQLRTDTQYF

len: 19
d_gene: NA
v_gene: TRBV27
abundance: NA
j_gene: TRBJ2-1
CDR3nt: TGTGCCAGCAGTTTAGTAGGCCCATGGGCATCAACCTCCTACAATGAGCAGTTCTTC
CDR3aa: CASSLVGPWASTSYNEQFF

len: 13
d_gene: TRBD1
v_gene: TRBV27
abundance: NA
j_gene: TRBJ1-2
CDR3nt: TGTGCCAGCAGCCGGGACAGGGCGAACGGCTACACCTTC
CDR3aa: CASSRDRANGYTF

len: 13
d_gene: NA
v_gene: TRBV7-8
abundance: once
j_gene: TRBJ2-5
CDR3nt: TGTGCCAGCAGCTTAGCTGGGTTGGAGACCCAGTACTTC
CDR3aa: CASSLAGLETQYF

len: 14
d_gene: NA
v_gene: TRBV6-5
abundance: once
j_gene: TRBJ2-7
CDR3nt: TGTGCCAGCAGTTACTCCACCGGGGCTTACGAGCAGTACTTC
CDR3aa: CASSYSTGAYEQYF

len: 15
d_gene: TRBD2
v_gene: TRBV30
abundance: NA
j_gene: TRBJ2-5
CDR3nt: TGTGCCTGGAATTCCCCCCTAGCGGGAGAAGAGACCCAGTACTTC
CDR3aa: CAWNSPLAGEETQYF

len: 20
d_gene: TRBD1
v_gene: TRBV5-8
abundance: NA
j_gene: TRBJ1-5
CDR3nt: TGTGCCAGCAGCTTGGGGGGGGGACAGGAGATTTTTAATAGCAATCAGCCCCAGCATTTT
CDR3aa: CASSLGGGQEIFNSNQPQHF

len: 14
d_gene: TRBD1
v_gene: TRBV7-2
abundance: few
j_gene: TRBJ1-5
CDR3nt: TGTGCCAGCAGCTTAGACAGGGGCCGACAGCCCCAGCATTTT
CDR3aa: CASSLDRGRQPQHF

len: 12
d_gene: NA
v_gene: TRBV19
abundance: NA
j_gene: TRBJ2-4
CDR3nt: TGTGCCACCAGGACAGTGGAAAACATTCAGTACTTC
CDR3aa: CATRTVENIQYF

len: 13
d_gene: TRBD1
v_gene: TRBV7-2
abundance: few
j_gene: TRBJ1-2
CDR3nt: TGTGCCAGCAGCCTCCAGGGGGCTAATGGCTACACCTTC
CDR3aa: CASSLQGANGYTF

len: 15
d_gene: NA
v_gene: TRBV3-1/TRBV3-2
abundance: NA
j_gene: TRBJ2-1
CDR3nt: TGTGCCAGCAGCTTCCGGGGTTACTCCTACAATGAGCAGTTCTTC
CDR3aa: CASSFRGYSYNEQFF

len: 15
d_gene: NA
v_gene: TRBV28
abundance: NA
j_gene: TRBJ2-5
CDR3nt: TGTGCCAGCAGTACCGTAGGAAGCGGCCAAGAGACCCAGTACTTC
CDR3aa: CASSTVGSGQETQYF

len: 14
d_gene: NA
v_gene: TRBV2
abundance: NA
j_gene: TRBJ1-1
CDR3nt: TGTGCCAGCAGTGAAGCGTGGGGTAACACTGAAGCTTTCTTT
CDR3aa: CASSEAWGNTEAFF

len: 16
d_gene: NA
v_gene: TRBV4-3
abundance: NA
j_gene: TRBJ1-2
CDR3nt: TGCGCCAGCAGCCAAGAGGGTTCCTCCGGCGACTATGGCTACACCTTC
CDR3aa: CASSQEGSSGDYGYTF

len: 12
d_gene: NA
v_gene: TRBV14
abundance: NA
j_gene: TRBJ2-1
CDR3nt: TGTGCCAGCAGCCAAGCACACCGAATACAGTTCTTC
CDR3aa: CASSQAHRIQFF

len: 12
d_gene: NA
v_gene: TRBV10-1
abundance: NA
j_gene: TRBJ2-7
CDR3nt: TGCGCCAGCAGTGACAGGGGTTACGAGCAGTACTTC
CDR3aa: CASSDRGYEQYF

len: 13
d_gene: NA
v_gene: TRBV3-1/TRBV3-2
abundance: NA
j_gene: TRBJ2-7
CDR3nt: TGTGCCAGCAGCCAAGGCCGCACGGGGGAGCAGTACTTC
CDR3aa: CASSQGRTGEQYF

len: 17
d_gene: TRBD1
v_gene: TRBV27
abundance: NA
j_gene: TRBJ2-6
CDR3nt: TGTGCCAGCAATCAAAGGGGGCCAAAGGATGGGGCCAACGTCCTGACTTTC
CDR3aa: CASNQRGPKDGANVLTF

len: 15
d_gene: TRBD2
v_gene: TRBV7-2
abundance: NA
j_gene: TRBJ2-5
CDR3nt: TGTGCCAGCAGCTTGGCTAGCGGGGAGCAAGAGACCCAGTACTTC
CDR3aa: CASSLASGEQETQYF

len: 15
d_gene: NA
v_gene: TRBV7-2
abundance: NA
j_gene: TRBJ1-3
CDR3nt: TGTGCCAGCAGCTGGACCGTGGGGGGCGGAAACACCATATATTTT
CDR3aa: CASSWTVGGGNTIYF

len: 16
d_gene: NA
v_gene: TRBV10-2
abundance: NA
j_gene: TRBJ1-3
CDR3nt: TGCGCCAGCAGTGAGTTGGAAGGTTTCTCTGGAAACACCATATATTTT
CDR3aa: CASSELEGFSGNTIYF

len: 14
d_gene: NA
v_gene: TRBV7-9
abundance: NA
j_gene: TRBJ2-1
CDR3nt: TGTGCCAGCAGCTCCCTCGCTCTCGACAATGAGCAGTTCTTC
CDR3aa: CASSSLALDNEQFF

len: 14
d_gene: TRBD1
v_gene: TRBV19
abundance: NA
j_gene: TRBJ2-7
CDR3nt: TGTGCCAGTAGTCTGGACAGGGGGCCCTCCGAGCAGTACTTC
CDR3aa: CASSLDRGPSEQYF

len: 14
d_gene: NA
v_gene: TRBV5-6
abundance: NA
j_gene: TRBJ1-3
CDR3nt: TGTGCCAGCAGCTTGACAGGGCTACGGAACACCATATATTTT
CDR3aa: CASSLTGLRNTIYF

len: 14
d_gene: NA
v_gene: TRBV2
abundance: NA
j_gene: TRBJ1-5
CDR3nt: TGTGCCAGCATGGGGGAGGGAAGGAGTCAGCCCCAGCATTTT
CDR3aa: CASMGEGRSQPQHF

len: 16
d_gene: NA
v_gene: TRBV6-2/TRBV6-3
abundance: once
j_gene: TRBJ2-1
CDR3nt: TGTGCCAGCAGCTCCACGACAGGGAGGGGACACAATGAGCAGTTCTTC
CDR3aa: CASSSTTGRGHNEQFF

len: 16
d_gene: TRBD1
v_gene: TRBV10-3
abundance: NA
j_gene: TRBJ2-7
CDR3nt: TGTGCCATCAGTGACCCCCCCGGGACAGGGGTGGGGGAGCAGTACTTC
CDR3aa: CAISDPPGTGVGEQYF

len: 13
d_gene: NA
v_gene: TRBV7-2
abundance: few
j_gene: TRBJ1-1
CDR3nt: TGTGCCAGCAGCTTGGCCATGAACACTGAAGCTTTCTTT
CDR3aa: CASSLAMNTEAFF

len: 14
d_gene: NA
v_gene: TRBV11-2
abundance: once
j_gene: TRBJ1-2
CDR3nt: TGTGCCAGCAGCCAGAATCAGGGGAGTACTGGCTACACCTTC
CDR3aa: CASSQNQGSTGYTF

len: 17
d_gene: TRBD2
v_gene: TRBV27
abundance: NA
j_gene: TRBJ2-7
CDR3nt: TGTGCCAGCTCTTACGGGACTAGCGGGGCCGCCGGCCACGAGCAGTACTTC
CDR3aa: CASSYGTSGAAGHEQYF

len: 15
d_gene: NA
v_gene: TRBV4-2
abundance: once
j_gene: TRBJ1-2
CDR3nt: TGTGCCAGCAGCCAAGGGCGCCCAGACTCCTATGGCTACACCTTC
CDR3aa: CASSQGRPDSYGYTF

len: 14
d_gene: NA
v_gene: TRBV28
abundance: NA
j_gene: TRBJ2-2
CDR3nt: TGTGCCAGCGTGGTTGCCTCACCTAACGGGGAGCTGTTTTTT
CDR3aa: CASVVASPNGELFF